The present T cell receptor beta chain was sequenced within a study of early T cells in non-severe SARS-CoV-2 infection. Notes on the study in general: Clonotype matching in VDJdb favored anti-spike CD8 responses and did not capture private and CD4 specificities.

Separate cDNA molecules each had unique molecular identifiers attached to them. One entry per CDR3 protein results from TCRdb running MiXCR on the 5' RACE reads. This table holds tens of thousands of distinct CDR3 sequences, approximately 4.6% found once. This clonotype has ten or more counts. Its antigen is currently unknown. Sequences were obtained from whole blood. The TCR originated in an adult who was a healthcare worker with PCR-confirmed SARS-CoV-2 infection or an uninfected control (not recorded which).

The CDR3 region is CAISESNLSTDTQYF. In DNA form, the CDR3 reads TGTGCCATCAGTGAGTCGAATCTTAGTACAGATACGCAGTATTTT. This chain joins TRBV10-3 and TRBJ2-3; no clear D gene. The CDR3 is 15 residues long. Germline V gene sequence: CDR1 ENHRY, CDR2 SYGVKD. Trimming shortened V by 0 bases and J by 3 bases, and 10 bases separated the two germline ends.